The source of this T cell receptor beta chain is a study of CD8 T cells in Susac syndrome. A quantity of 0.5 to 1 ug RNA underwent reverse transcription using random hexamers. The CDR3 of TCR beta was amplified by immunoSEQ multiplex PCR across 54 Vbeta and 13 Jbeta. TCRdb used MiXCR to reprocess the immunoSEQ multiplex PCR reads, holding one entry per CDR3 protein. The table lists nearly 200,000 distinct CDR3 sequences, nearly 95% of them singletons. The CDR3 is made up of 18 amino acids. V lost 3 bases and J lost 2; bases outside the gene matches: 9. In germline, CDR1 is KGHDR, CDR2 SFDVKD. Peripheral blood CD8+ and CD4+ T cells were profiled by TCR beta sequencing.

What was sequenced was CD4+ T cells from PBMCs. V and J are TRBV24-1 and TRBJ2-1, with 10 bases matching TRBD2. The TCR was taken from a human donor with multiple sclerosis. DNA for the CDR3: TGTGCCACCAGTGATCCTTCAACTAGCGGGATTACCTACAATGAGCAGTTCTTC. The encoded protein is CATSDPSTSGITYNEQFF.